Below are 19 T cell receptor beta chains sequenced from a single sample in a study of OX40 agonist ivuxolimab in advanced cancers. Generated by immunoSEQ multiplex PCR, the TCRdb table keeps only in-frame clones and is missing some. The top ten hold under 7% of the sample, which has 55,000 to 80,000 clones, 82% seen once. The sequenced sample was CD4+ or CD8+ T cells sorted from blood, obtained in a trial of the OX40 agonist ivuxolimab. These receptors originate from an adult with an advanced solid tumor such as melanoma, head and neck, liver or kidney cancer.

This clone appeared once. The rearrangement links TRBV5-1 to TRBJ2-5; D is unresolved. This CDR3 region has 12 residues. Germline V gene lookup returns CDR1 SGHRS and CDR2 YFSETQ. Trimming shortened V by 5 bases and J by 10 bases, and 15 bases separated the two germline ends. The CDR3 DNA reads as TGCGCCAGCAGTCATACGTCCCCCCGCCAGTACTTC. Translated: CASSHTSPRQYF.

This clone occurred a few times. This chain links TRBV7-2 with TRBJ1-6, with D possibly being TRBD1 (6 bases). Trimming shortened V by 5 bases and J by 5 bases, and 7 bases separated the two germline ends. The CDR3 sequence is 13 residues long. Germline V lookup: CDR1 SGHTA, CDR2 FQGNSA. In nucleotides, the CDR3 is TGTGCCAGCAGCCAGGGGAATAATTCACCCCTCCACTTT. This encodes CASSQGNNSPLHF.

V usage is TRBV29-1 and J usage is TRBJ2-5; 7 nucleotides align to TRBD1. V lost 3 bases to trimming and J lost 4 bases; unmatched junction nucleotides: 5. Per the germline V gene, CDR1 is SQVTM and CDR2 is ANQGSEA. This CDR3 has 13 residues. The CDR3 sequence: CSVEIWTGETQYF. For the CDR3, the DNA is TGCAGCGTTGAGATTTGGACAGGAGAGACCCAGTACTTC.

V gene TRBV6-6 combines with J gene TRBJ2-1; tentatively, D is TRBD1 or TRBD2 (5 bases each). This CDR3 region has 15 residues. V was trimmed by 6 bases and J by 2 bases, leaving 14 bases between them. Germline lookup yields CDR1 MNHNY and CDR2 SVGAGI (reference sequence). This CDR3 is CASSRGAPTYNEQFF. The DNA of the CDR3 is TGTGCCAGCAGCAGAGGGGCCCCGACCTACAATGAGCAGTTCTTC.

J is TRBJ1-4 and V is TRBV6-1; 7 positions agree with TRBD1. CDR1 and CDR2 (germline): MNHNS, SASEGT. This CDR3 is built from 14 residues. J was trimmed by 8 bases and V by 6 bases; bases with no gene match: 9. CDR3 nucleotide sequence: TGTGCCAGCAGACTGGGACAGCCTAGAGAAAAACTGTTTTTT. This sequence encodes CASRLGQPREKLFF.

This chain links TRBV2 with TRBJ1-2; 9 bases fit TRBD1. This CDR3 spans 15 amino acids. The V gene's germline CDR1 is SNHLY and CDR2 FYNNEI. V lost 8 bases and J lost 1; bases outside the gene matches: 8. This CDR3 reads CASHARTGVNYGYTF. The CDR3 DNA follows: TGTGCCAGCCATGCTCGGACAGGGGTTAACTATGGCTACACCTTC. The full variable domain, completed using reference TRBV2 and TRBJ1-2, is EPEVTQTPSHQVTQMGQEVILRCVPISNHLYFYWYRQILGQKVEFLVSFYNNEISEKSEIFDDQFSVERPDGSNFTLKIRSTKLEDSAMYFCASHARTGVNYGYTFGSGTRLTVV.

V usage is TRBV4-3 and J usage is TRBJ2-7; D may be TRBD1 (6 bases). The CDR3 runs 14 residues. Germline V CDR1 and CDR2: LGHNA, YSLEER. The V end lost 1 base, the J end lost 11 bases, and 18 bases lay between the germline ends. The CDR3, as DNA: TGCGCCAGCAGCCAAGCCTACCCAGGGGAGAAGGAGTACTTC. Its translation is CASSQAYPGEKEYF.

The chain has TRBV6-1 and TRBJ2-7; D may be TRBD2 (6 bases). V was trimmed by 2 bases and J by 3 bases, leaving 20 bases between them. The CDR3 loop spans 17 amino acids. Germline values: CDR1 MNHNS, CDR2 SASEGT. The CDR3 DNA follows: TGTGCCAGCAGTGAATCGAGTGGGGGGTTAGGCCTCTACGAGCAGTACGTC. Its translation: CASSESSGGLGLYEQYV.

The table lists this clone with a count of one. The chain is built from TRBV11-2 and TRBJ2-7; 7 bases fit TRBD1. The CDR3 runs to 14 residues. V lost 6 bases and J lost 2; bases outside the gene matches: 7. Germline V gene sequence: CDR1 SGHAT, CDR2 FQNNGV. For the CDR3, the DNA is TGTGCCAGCAGTCCGGGCGGACAGGCCTACGAGCAGTACGTC. It encodes CASSPGGQAYEQYV.

The J gene is TRBJ2-1, the V gene TRBV4-2; D remains ambiguous. Between the trimmed V and J ends, which lost 0 bases and 5 bases, there was a span of 11 bases. Germline CDR1 reads LGHNA; CDR2 reads YNFKEQ. This CDR3 has 15 residues. CDR3 nucleotides: TGTGCCAGCAGCCAAGACTGGTACGAGAACAATGAGCAGTTCTTC. This gives the protein CASSQDWYENNEQFF.

This clone came up a few times. The chain recombines TRBV7-9 with TRBJ2-3; D possibly uses TRBD1 or TRBD2 (5 bases each). The V end was cut by 7 bases, the J end by 4 bases, with 15 bases between. The CDR3 extends over 14 amino acids. Germline V gene sequence: CDR1 SEHNR, CDR2 FQNEAQ (reference sequence). Here the CDR3 reads CASTRSEGADTQYF. In DNA form, the CDR3 reads TGTGCCAGCACTCGTAGCGAAGGGGCAGATACGCAGTATTTT.

CDR3 coding DNA: TGTGCCAGCAGCTTGCACAGAGGGGACGAGCAGTACGTC. Protein sequence: CASSLHRGDEQYV. The chain combines TRBV7-2 with TRBJ2-7, with D possibly called TRBD1 or TRBD2 (5 bases each). The V end lost 3 bases, the J end lost 5 bases, and 11 bases lay between the germline ends. CDR3 length: 13 residues. Germline V gives CDR1 SGHTA, CDR2 FQGNSA.

The rearrangement links TRBV5-1 to TRBJ2-7; weak D call: TRBD1 (5 bases). Trimming stripped 0 bases from V and 2 bases from J, with 12 bases between. Germline V gene data show CDR1 as SGHRS and CDR2 as YFSETQ. The CDR3 length is 15 residues. In nucleotides, the CDR3 is TGCGCCAGCAGCTTGGGACAGACGTCCACCTACGAGCAGTACTTC. It is translated as CASSLGQTSTYEQYF.

Judged by abundance, this clone is medium-sized (0.01 to 0.1%). The CDR3 DNA reads as TGCAGCGTTGATTGGTTCTTTGCTTTCTTT. Its translation is CSVDWFFAFF. The chain joins TRBV29-1 to TRBJ1-1; no reliable D call. This CDR3 has 10 residues. Germline-derived CDR1 and CDR2 are SQVTM and ANQGSEA. Trimming took off 3 bases at V and 11 bases at J, with 10 bases between the two ends.

The chain joins TRBV21-1 to TRBJ1-6. TRBV21-1 is designated a pseudogene. This CDR3 has 17 residues. CDR3 sequence reads: CASSKAYLQPFNSPLHF. CDR3 in DNA: TGTGCCAGCAGCAAAGCTTACCTCCAGCCATTTAATTCACCCCTCCACTTT.

This clone was detected once. V is TRBV15 and J is TRBJ2-7; D call uncertain. The germline V gene encodes CDR1 LNHNV and CDR2 YYDKDF (reference sequence). V lost 0 bases and J 3 bases, leaving 12 bases between the germline ends. There are 15 residues in the CDR3. Here the CDR3 reads CATSRDIGSHYEQYV. CDR3 coding DNA: TGTGCCACCAGCAGAGATATCGGTTCCCACTACGAGCAGTACGTC.

The V gene is TRBV4-1, the J gene TRBJ2-1; 10 nucleotides line up with TRBD2. The length of the CDR3 is 19 residues. CDR1 and CDR2 from the germline V gene are MGHRA and YSYEKL. V lost 0 bases, J lost 1 base, and 9 bases stayed unmatched. CDR3 in DNA: TGCGCCAGCAGCCAAGAACCCAGCGGGGGGGCGGGGTCCTACAATGAGCAGTTCTTC. It specifies CASSQEPSGGAGSYNEQFF.

This chain uses TRBV19 with TRBJ2-6; D is perhaps TRBD1 (5 bases). V was pared by 7 bases and J by 1 base, with 14 bases between. Germline CDR1 LNHDA, CDR2 SQIVND (reference sequence). CDR3 length: 16 residues. CDR3 DNA: TGTGCCAGTAATATTACCCCAGGGTCTGGGGCCAACGTCCTGACTTTC. Amino acids: CASNITPGSGANVLTF. The complete variable domain, with remaining parts taken from reference TRBV19 and TRBJ2-6, reads DGGITQSPKYLFRKEGQNVTLSCEQNLNHDAMYWYRQDPGQGLRLIYYSQIVNDFQKGDIAEGYSVSREKKESFPLTVTSAQKNPTAFYLCASNITPGSGANVLTFGAGSRLTVL.

V is TRBV7-3 and J is TRBJ2-1, with 9 bases aligning to TRBD1. This CDR3 has 16 residues. Germline V gene data show CDR1 as SGHTA and CDR2 as FQGTGA. Trimming removed 4 bases from V and 6 bases from J; junction bases left unmatched: 10. Here the CDR3 DNA reads TGTGCCAGCAGCTCCTCGGGCGGGACAGGGACCAATGAGCAGTTCTTC. This sequence encodes CASSSSGGTGTNEQFF.